Below are 2 T cell receptor beta chains sequenced from a single sample in a study of cytomegalovirus exposure and HLA in healthy donors. The PCR employed 60 Vbeta primers together with 13 Jbeta primers. Some clones are missing from TCRdb's copy, which holds only in-frame ones; the method was immunoSEQ multiplex PCR. The sample lists roughly 130,000 clones, 55% to 75% occurring once. The sample was PBMCs. The receptor source for this set is a man under 40 in good health and CMV-seropositive.

As to this clone: Different DNA sequences within this sample yield the same CDR3. The chain links TRBV5-1 to TRBJ1-1; D is unresolved. V lost 0 bases and J 3 bases, leaving 9 bases between the germline ends. CDR1 is SGHRS, CDR2 YFSETQ, per germline. The CDR3 runs to 14 residues. The CDR3 here is CASSLAGGYTEAFF. The CDR3 DNA sequence: TGCGCCAGCAGCTTGGCCGGAGGGTACACTGAAGCTTTCTTT.

This clone has just a few counts. This chain connects TRBV6-6 to TRBJ2-7; 8 positions match TRBD2. The length of the CDR3 is 14 residues. Germline values: CDR1 MNHNY, CDR2 SVGAGI (reference sequence). With 2 bases clipped from V and 7 bases from J, the junction kept 7 bases outside the gene matches. CDR3 in amino acids: CASSYEAGVREQYF. The CDR3 region has the DNA TGTGCCAGCAGTTACGAAGCGGGAGTTCGGGAGCAGTACTTC.